In this sample, the clone carrying this TCR beta chain turned up a few times. Isolation per sample recovered at least 7 million PBMCs. The length of the CDR3 is 13 residues. This entry comes from a study of blood T cells in healthy people across ages. Sample-barcoded 5' priming and a J-beta primer mix drove a second PCR of roughly 6 to 12 cycles. One entry per CDR3 protein, called by TCRdb with MiXCR from the 5' RACE reads. The sample gives about 780,000 distinct CDR3 sequences, approximately 24% of which show up once; about 3% is in the top ten. The data were also submitted as part of a second study, on T cells of mothers and their children. That source notes: The cDNA synthesis received all extracted RNA, at approximately 1.5 ug per 15 ul.

Sequenced input: blood. The clonotype comes from a boy between 10 and 17 years old in good health. This sequence joins TRBV12-3 or TRBV12-4 and TRBJ2-5, with no clear D. With the DNA end fitting TRBJ2-1 better, the J assignment may be wrong. The CDR3 DNA reads as TGTGCCAGCAGAGCTACGTCACGGGATGAGCAGTTCTTC. It codes for CASRATSRDEQFF.